The clone carrying this T cell receptor beta chain was counted a few times. Participants were aged about 18 to 100 years from around 24 US areas. Self-reported history from a screening survey and questionnaire set each donor's cohort. Contact with a PCR-confirmed or clinician-diagnosed COVID-19 case occurred within 2 weeks of entry. In the original workflow: Counts of nucleated cells, estimated from reference gene primer amplification, were obtained. Sequenced by immunoSEQ multiplex PCR; TCRdb stores in-frame clones only, minus some. V and J calls and clone size are as listed in that table; D and trimming were resolved from the DNA. Of almost 350,000 clones listed, 85% to 90% were seen once; the top ten hold just over 1%. These data come from a study of blood T cell repertoires in COVID-19. The CDR3 covers 16 residues. V was shortened by 0 bases and J by 6 bases, with 15 bases between the two germline ends. Germline V CDR1 and CDR2: LGHNA, YNFKEQ.

Sequenced sample: PBMCs or T cells enriched from blood (not recorded which). The V gene is TRBV4-2, the J gene TRBJ1-5; weak D call: TRBD1 (5 bases). The TCR sequence derives from a woman aged 30 to 39 who had been exposed to COVID-19. The chain's CDR3 is CASSQEKGSVGQPQHF. The CDR3 DNA reads TGTGCCAGCAGCCAAGAGAAGGGGTCGGTGGGTCAGCCCCAGCATTTT.